Listed here are 7 T cell receptor beta chains from one sample, sequenced in a study of naive and memory T cell subsets. Study-wide results and caveats: Naive repertoires, especially CD8, held a few larger clonotypes, possibly memory cells re-expressing CD45RA.

Two oligonucleotides, mixed equimolar, formed the beta constant-region primer covering TRBC1 and TRBC2. Ligated cDNA was amplified by four rounds of PCR with nested alpha and beta constant-region primers and SP2. TCRdb ran MiXCR on the UMI-ligation and nested PCR reads and lists one entry per CDR3 protein. The sample holds about 100,000 distinct CDR3 sequences, roughly 15% seen once. The antigens for these receptors are not known. Sequenced: naive CD8+ T cells from blood. The receptors stem from a human donor in good health.

This clonotype was counted between two and nine times. V is TRBV19 and J is TRBJ2-7; TRBD1 might be the D (6 bases). Per the germline V gene, CDR1 is LNHDA and CDR2 is SQIVND (reference sequence). Trimming cost V 1 base and J 3 bases, with 13 bases left between them. The CDR3 is 15 residues long. CDR3 loop: CASSIVYRELYEQYF. CDR3 nucleotide sequence: TGTGCCAGTAGTATAGTCTACAGGGAACTCTACGAGCAGTACTTC.

This clonotype has a handful of counts. V gene TRBV7-2 combines with J gene TRBJ2-1, with D uncertain. This CDR3 spans 15 amino acids. V was trimmed by 0 bases and J by 5 bases, leaving 11 bases between them. The germline V gene encodes CDR1 SGHTA and CDR2 FQGNSA. The CDR3 bases are TGTGCCAGCAGCTTAGCAAGTCTTGGGGACAATGAGCAGTTCTTC. Encoded protein: CASSLASLGDNEQFF.

The V gene is TRBV29-1, the J gene TRBJ2-7, with 10 positions matching TRBD1. CDR1 and CDR2 from the germline V gene are SQVTM and ANQGSEA. J gave up 4 bases and V 0 bases, and 3 bases lay outside the gene matches. This CDR3 comprises 14 residues. The chain's CDR3 is CSVEDRTGGYEQYF. CDR3 coding DNA: TGCAGCGTTGAAGACCGGACAGGGGGGTACGAGCAGTACTTC.

The sample holds a few counts of this clonotype. At one boundary the junction diverges from the germline segment, which might be a read error. The chain employs TRBV2 and TRBJ2-1; D is unclear. This CDR3 comprises 12 residues. In germline, CDR1 is SNHLY, CDR2 FYNNEI. The CDR3 loop is CASSGRAPSQVF. The CDR3 coding sequence is TGTGCCAGCAGTGGTCGGGCTCCCTCCCAAGTCTTC.

The chain is built from TRBV20-1 and TRBJ2-1; 9 nucleotides line up with TRBD2. J lost 2 bases, V lost 6 bases, and 11 bases had no gene match. Per germline, CDR1 DFQATT and CDR2 SNEGSKA (reference sequence). The CDR3 is 16 amino acids. The CDR3 is CSATPLAGRTYNEQFF. CDR3 nucleotides: TGCAGTGCCACACCCCTAGCGGGAAGAACCTACAATGAGCAGTTCTTC.

The rearrangement joins TRBV29-1 to TRBJ2-1; unclear D gene. This CDR3 spans 11 amino acids. Germline V lookup: CDR1 SQVTM, CDR2 ANQGSEA. V was clipped by 4 bases and J by 7 bases, with 8 bases between them. The CDR3 protein is CSVVRRNEQFF. CDR3 DNA: TGCAGCGTTGTTAGAAGAAATGAGCAGTTCTTC.

This clonotype was seen ten or more times. The rearrangement uses TRBV7-9 and TRBJ2-1; D is possibly TRBD2 (6 bases). V gave up 1 base and J gave up 9 bases, with 10 bases separating them. The germline CDR1 and CDR2 sequences are SEHNR and FQNEAQ (reference sequence). The CDR3 is made up of 13 amino acids. CDR3 amino acids: CASSLDSGVEQFF. CDR3 bases: TGTGCCAGCAGCTTAGATAGCGGAGTTGAGCAGTTCTTC.